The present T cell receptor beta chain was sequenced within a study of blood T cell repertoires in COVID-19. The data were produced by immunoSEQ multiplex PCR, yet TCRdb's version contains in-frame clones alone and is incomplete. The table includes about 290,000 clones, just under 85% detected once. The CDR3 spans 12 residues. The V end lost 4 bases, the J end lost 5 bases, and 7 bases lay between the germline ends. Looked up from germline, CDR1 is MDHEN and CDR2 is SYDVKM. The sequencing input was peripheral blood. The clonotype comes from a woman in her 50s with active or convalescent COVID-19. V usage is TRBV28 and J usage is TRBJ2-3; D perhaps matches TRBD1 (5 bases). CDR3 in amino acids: CASSWGEDTQYF. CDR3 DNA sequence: TGTGCCAGCAGTTGGGGCGAAGATACGCAGTATTTT.